These T cell receptor beta chains were read from a single sample in a study of OX40 agonist ivuxolimab in advanced cancers. Only in-frame clones appear in the TCRdb table, and some are missing; sequencing was by immunoSEQ multiplex PCR. The sample lists fewer than 20,000 clones; about 83% were seen once. Here the sequenced sample was CD4+ or CD8+ T cells sorted from blood, taken in a trial of the OX40 agonist ivuxolimab. The source of these receptors is an adult with an advanced solid tumor such as melanoma, head and neck, liver or kidney cancer. The CDR3 runs from the conserved cysteine through the conserved F or W. The D gene is left open where the match is weak.

CDR3 protein: CASSQDSSEGILSYNEQFF
D gene: -
V gene: TRBV4-3
J gene: TRBJ2-1

CDR3 protein: CASRNLAENTGELFF
D gene: TRBD2
V gene: TRBV2
J gene: TRBJ2-2

CDR3 protein: CASSALQGPSYNSPLHF
D gene: -
V gene: TRBV27
J gene: TRBJ1-6

CDR3 protein: CASSTLTSGRRHEQYF
D gene: TRBD2
V gene: TRBV7-3
J gene: TRBJ2-7

CDR3 protein: CATSRWDRGNYGYTF
D gene: TRBD1
V gene: TRBV15
J gene: TRBJ1-2

CDR3 protein: CASSNTSLLPYEQYF
D gene: -
V gene: TRBV21-1
J gene: TRBJ2-7

CDR3 protein: CASSVAGLAGDNEQFF
D gene: TRBD2
V gene: TRBV9
J gene: TRBJ2-1

CDR3 protein: CARDRASEKLFF
D gene: TRBD1
V gene: TRBV14
J gene: TRBJ1-4

CDR3 protein: CASKIAGTESNQPQHF
D gene: -
V gene: TRBV27
J gene: TRBJ1-5

CDR3 protein: CASTPVDSAGEQFF
D gene: -
V gene: TRBV5-6
J gene: TRBJ2-1

CDR3 protein: CASSPRQGGNTEAFF
D gene: -
V gene: TRBV28
J gene: TRBJ1-1

CDR3 protein: CASSLSVYSNQPQHF
D gene: -
V gene: TRBV27
J gene: TRBJ1-5

CDR3 protein: CASTVRGTGLTDTQYF
D gene: TRBD1
V gene: TRBV6-6
J gene: TRBJ2-3